This T cell receptor beta chain was retrieved from a study of blood T cell repertoires in COVID-19. Looking at the study overall: From T cells, B-cell-depleted T cells, or PBMCs came the material, which was cDNA or gDNA.

This clone was counted a few times. Sequenced by immunoSEQ multiplex PCR; TCRdb stores in-frame clones only, minus some. The sample records 20,000 to 25,000 clones, 80% to 85% being singletons. Trimming took off 5 bases at V and 5 bases at J, with 10 bases between the two ends. Germline loops: CDR1 KGHSH, CDR2 LQKENI. The CDR3 covers 13 residues. Sequenced material: peripheral blood. This receptor was obtained from a man aged 80 or over with active or convalescent COVID-19. The rearrangement joins TRBV18 to TRBJ1-5; possibly TRBD1 for D (6 bases). The DNA for the CDR3 is TGTGCCAGCTCATCGGACAGAGATCAGCCCCAGCATTTT. As protein: CASSSDRDQPQHF.